This T cell receptor (beta chain) was recorded in a study of early T cells in non-severe SARS-CoV-2 infection. Unique molecular identifiers were attached to individual cDNA molecules. Each CDR3 protein gets one entry after TCRdb re-called the 5' RACE reads with MiXCR. The sample includes about 110,000 distinct CDR3 sequences, 10% to 15% of them seen just once. Study observations and caveats: Using VDJdb, the matching emphasized anti-spike CD8 responses while missing private and CD4 specificities.

Germline CDR1 reads SGHRS; CDR2 reads YFSETQ. Trimming shortened V by 2 bases and J by 0 bases, and 8 bases separated the two germline ends. The CDR3 spans 14 residues. On this clonotype itself: Antigen: not known.

The V call is TRBV5-1, the J call TRBJ1-1; perhaps TRBD1 as D (5 bases). This receptor was taken from an adult who was a healthcare worker with PCR-confirmed SARS-CoV-2 infection or an uninfected control (not recorded which). The material was whole blood, obtained at baseline. The CDR3 nucleotides are TGCGCCAGCAGCTTTGGGGCAATGAACACTGAAGCTTTCTTT. Protein sequence: CASSFGAMNTEAFF.